The 13 T cell receptor beta chains listed next were all sequenced from one sample in a study of blood T cell repertoires in COVID-19. Clones were read by immunoSEQ multiplex PCR, and TCRdb kept only the in-frame ones, dropping some. This sample has a few hundred thousand clones, with around 82% found just once. Specimen: peripheral blood. The receptors derive from a woman aged 60-70 years with acute or convalescent COVID-19.

V gene TRBV4-1 combines with J gene TRBJ2-1, with 8 bases fitting TRBD2. V gave up 0 bases and J gave up 6 bases; unmatched junction bases: 10. The germline gives CDR1 MGHRA, CDR2 YSYEKL. The CDR3 is 17 amino acids. The CDR3 is CASSQEQAGELSNEQFF. The CDR3 DNA sequence: TGCGCCAGCAGCCAAGAACAAGCGGGGGAGCTAAGCAATGAGCAGTTCTTC.

This sequence joins TRBV6-6 and TRBJ1-2; D is unclear. Germline CDR1 and CDR2: MNHNY and SVGAGI (reference sequence). CDR3 length: 13 amino acids. V lost 3 bases to trimming and J lost 1 base, with 6 bases between them. The CDR3 protein is CASSYEVNYGYTF. DNA for the CDR3: TGTGCCAGCAGTTATGAGGTTAACTATGGCTACACCTTC.

Notes on this clone: A read error may account for a junction end that differs from germline. The chain joins TRBV15 to TRBJ2-4; perhaps TRBD1 as D (5 bases). This CDR3 comprises 15 residues. From germline, CDR1 is LNHNV and CDR2 YYDKDF (reference sequence). The CDR3 reads CATSSETVAKNIRYF. The CDR3 nucleotides read TGTGCCACCAGCAGTGAGACAGTAGCCAAAAACATTCGGTACTTC.

This clone was detected only a few times. This chain joins TRBV3-1 (or the pseudogene TRBV3-2) and TRBJ1-5; no clear D. Germline CDR1 LGHDT, CDR2 YNNKEL (reference sequence). The ends were cut back, 1 base at V and 6 bases at J, with 13 bases in the middle. The CDR3 sequence is 15 residues long. The CDR3 reads CASSQAGGLGQPQHF. In nucleotides, the CDR3 is TGTGCCAGCAGCCAAGCGGGAGGCCTGGGTCAGCCCCAGCATTTT.

This clone is a singleton in its sample. This chain uses TRBV6-2 or TRBV6-3 with TRBJ1-4; D gene ambiguous. The V end lost 6 bases, the J end lost 8 bases, and 13 bases lay between the germline ends. Germline values: CDR1 MNHEY, CDR2 SVGEGT. The CDR3 contains 13 residues. The CDR3: CASSPHISEKLFF. For the CDR3, the DNA is TGTGCCAGCAGCCCGCACATTTCCGAAAAACTGTTTTTT.

This chain connects TRBV11-2 to TRBJ1-5; a possible D gene is TRBD1 (5 bases). The V gene lost 0 bases and the J gene lost 3 bases, with 9 bases spanning the gap. In germline, CDR1 is SGHAT, CDR2 FQNNGV. The CDR3 is made up of 15 amino acids. CDR3 amino acids: CASSLDTGYNQPQHF. CDR3 bases: TGTGCCAGCAGCTTAGACACAGGATACAATCAGCCCCAGCATTTT.

The V and J genes are TRBV2 and TRBJ1-1; possible D gene TRBD1, 5 bases. V was trimmed by 9 bases and J by 0 bases, leaving 14 bases between them. The germline V gene has CDR1 SNHLY and CDR2 FYNNEI. The CDR3 is 14 amino acids. The DNA for the CDR3 is TGTGCCAGTTCGGTGGGGGGAATGAACACTGAAGCTTTCTTT. Protein sequence: CASSVGGMNTEAFF.

This clone has just a few counts. The chain uses TRBV18 and TRBJ1-6; D is ambiguous. Per the germline V gene, CDR1 is KGHSH and CDR2 is LQKENI. V lost 4 bases and J 7 bases, leaving 11 bases between the germline ends. This CDR3 has 14 residues. The CDR3 reads CASSHEFGNSPLHF. DNA of the CDR3: TGTGCCAGCTCACACGAATTTGGCAATTCACCCCTCCACTTT.

The CDR3 loop reads CAIGQTGTTGELFF. The DNA of the CDR3 is TGTGCCATCGGACAGACAGGGACCACCGGGGAGCTGTTTTTT. The chain uses TRBV10-3 and TRBJ2-2; 7 bases align to TRBD1. The CDR3 loop spans 14 amino acids. Germline trimming cut 8 bases from V and 4 bases from J; bases unmatched to any gene: 7. CDR1 is ENHRY and CDR2 is SYGVKD in the germline V gene.

V is TRBV3-1 (or the pseudogene TRBV3-2) and J is TRBJ1-2, with a weak D call TRBD1 (6 bases). Between the trimmed V and J ends, which lost 3 bases and 4 bases, there was a span of 12 bases. The V gene's germline CDR1 is LGHDT and CDR2 YNNKEL (reference sequence). This CDR3 spans 14 amino acids. The CDR3 bases are TGTGCCAGCAGCCAGGTGGACAGCTCCTATGGCTACACCTTC. It is translated as CASSQVDSSYGYTF.

CDR3 amino acids: CASSSGGRNSPLHF. In nucleotides, the CDR3 is TGTGCCAGCAGTTCGGGAGGAAGAAATTCACCCCTCCACTTT. The chain combines TRBV27 with TRBJ1-6; D gene ambiguous. CDR3 length: 14 residues. V was trimmed by 4 bases and J by 7 bases, leaving 11 bases between them. CDR1 and CDR2 (germline): MNHEY, SMNVEV (reference sequence).

The CDR3 DNA is TGCGCCAGCAAGGTCGGACTAGCGGTACGATCAGATACGCAGTATTTT. Residues: CASKVGLAVRSDTQYF. V usage is TRBV5-1 and J usage is TRBJ2-3; 10 nucleotides match TRBD2. This CDR3 is 16 amino acids long. V shed 6 bases, J shed 4 bases, and the junction held 11 bases outside the gene matches. CDR1 and CDR2 (germline): SGHRS, YFSETQ.

The chain combines TRBV6-5 with TRBJ2-3; 8 bases line up with TRBD1. The CDR3 is 15 residues long. Trimming cost V 5 bases and J 0 bases; bases outside gene matches: 4. Germline values: CDR1 MNHEY, CDR2 SVGAGI. CDR3 sequence: CASSRDRKSTDTQYF. The CDR3 DNA sequence: TGTGCCAGCAGTCGGGACAGGAAGAGCACAGATACGCAGTATTTT.